The subject of this entry is one TCR beta chain. Per germline, CDR1 MNHEY and CDR2 SMNVEV (reference sequence). The CDR3 loop spans 14 amino acids. Trimming cost V 5 bases and J 3 bases, with 10 bases left between them. The sample comes from a study of technical replicates of blood from a few donors. Clones were read by immunoSEQ multiplex PCR, and TCRdb kept only the in-frame ones, dropping some. Of about 79,000 clones in the sample, approximately 92% were seen once. The V and J genes are TRBV27 and TRBJ1-4; no reliable D call. This TCR derives from a human donor in good health. Some clones in this sample may be carry-over from other donors' samples. What was sequenced was T cells isolated from PBMCs. CDR3: CASSPTGSNEKLFF. CDR3 DNA sequence: TGTGCCAGCAGTCCCACCGGGTCTAATGAAAAACTGTTTTTT.